One T cell receptor (beta chain) is described in this entry. This record belongs to a study of blood T cell repertoires in COVID-19. Study overall: COVID-19 samples collected from the United States, Italy and Spain covered acute and convalescent phases. Nucleic acid was either cDNA or gDNA, and it came from T cells, B-cell-depleted T cells, or PBMCs.

Deletions cut 2 bases from V and 6 bases from J, with 17 bases between. Germline CDR1 SGHVS, CDR2 FQNEAQ. The CDR3 is 16 residues long. Authors' data handling: By means of reference gene primer amplification, nucleated cell counts were estimated. Some clones are missing from TCRdb's copy, which holds only in-frame ones; the method was immunoSEQ multiplex PCR. Clone size and V and J calls were adopted from that table, with D and trimming inferred from the DNA. The repertoire consists of 55,000 to 65,000 clones, with 87% occurring once and the leading ten covering 6% to 8.5%. The J gene is TRBJ1-5, the V gene TRBV7-8, with D perhaps TRBD1 (5 bases). Sample: peripheral blood. The receptor's source is a man aged 60 to 75 with active or convalescent COVID-19. The CDR3, as DNA: TGTGCCAGCAGCTTATCAGCGGGGGGTAAAAGTCAGCCCCAGCATTTT. Protein sequence: CASSLSAGGKSQPQHF.